This paragraph covers one TCR beta chain sequence. This record comes from a study of CD8+ T cells in alopecia areata. With 4 bases removed from V and 2 bases from J, the gap between germline ends came to 5 bases. The CDR3 runs 12 residues. From germline, CDR1 is SGHTA and CDR2 FQGNSA. Sample treatment: oral pan-JAK inhibitor, 5-10 mg twice daily. TCR sequencing used cDNA made by reverse transcription of extracted RNA. Here immunoSEQ multiplex PCR was the method, and the copy in TCRdb shows in-frame clones only, minus some. The sample holds more than 90,000 clones, under 70% seen once. The sequence was obtained from a human donor with alopecia areata. The gene calls are TRBV7-2 and TRBJ2-5; no firm D call. The source material was CD8+ T cells sorted from blood, sampled at week 4, from a patient treated with tofacitinib. The CDR3, as DNA: TGTGCCAGCAGCTCCCTGCAAGAGACCCAGTACTTC. It is translated as CASSSLQETQYF.